This T cell receptor (beta chain) appears in the sequencing data of a study of T cell responses to AZD1222 COVID-19 vaccine. The CDR3 is made up of 15 amino acids. Trimming left V 0 bases short and J 4 bases short, with 12 bases between. The V gene's germline CDR1 is MNHEY and CDR2 SMNVEV (reference sequence). The data were produced by immunoSEQ multiplex PCR, yet TCRdb's version contains in-frame clones alone and is incomplete. The sample holds 75,000 to 100,000 clones, approximately 83% seen once. On this clone itself: Its matching antigen is unknown.

Notes on the study in general: Every sample of the repertoires postdated the peak T cell response.

The starting material was peripheral blood, obtained on day 0 of AZD1222 vaccination. This chain uses TRBV27 with TRBJ1-1; weak D call: TRBD1 (5 bases). This receptor was identified in an adult in good health. CDR3 region: CASSLSGGKGTEAFF. Written as DNA, the CDR3 is TGTGCCAGCAGTTTATCCGGGGGTAAGGGCACTGAAGCTTTCTTT.